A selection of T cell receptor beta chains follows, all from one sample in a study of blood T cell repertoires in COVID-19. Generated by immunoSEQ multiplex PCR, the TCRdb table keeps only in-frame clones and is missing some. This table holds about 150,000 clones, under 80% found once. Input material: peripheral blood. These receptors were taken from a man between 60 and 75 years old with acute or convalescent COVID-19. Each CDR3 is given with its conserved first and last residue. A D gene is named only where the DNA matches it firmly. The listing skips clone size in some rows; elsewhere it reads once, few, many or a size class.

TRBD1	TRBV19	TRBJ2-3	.	CASSLDRGSTDTQYF	TGTGCCAGTAGTCTCGACAGGGGAAGTACAGATACGCAGTATTTT
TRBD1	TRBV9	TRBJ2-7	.	CASSVAAGGLKGEQYF	TGTGCCAGCAGCGTAGCGGCAGGGGGTTTGAAAGGCGAGCAGTACTTC
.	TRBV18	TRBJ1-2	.	CASSPGGAGGYTF	TGTGCCAGCTCACCGGGCGGGGCTGGGGGCTACACCTTC
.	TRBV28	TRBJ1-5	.	CASSFMTGNQPQHF	TGTGCCAGCAGTTTTATGACAGGAAATCAGCCCCAGCATTTT
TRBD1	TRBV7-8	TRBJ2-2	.	CASSFLQGANTGELFF	TGTGCCAGCAGCTTTCTACAGGGGGCGAACACCGGGGAGCTGTTTTTT
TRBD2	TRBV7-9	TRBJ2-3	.	CASSMGLAGGTDTQYF	TGTGCCAGCAGCATGGGACTAGCGGGAGGAACAGATACGCAGTATTTT
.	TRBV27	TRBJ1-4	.	CASSPSVATNEKLFF	TGTGCCAGCAGTCCTTCAGTTGCAACTAATGAAAAACTGTTTTTT
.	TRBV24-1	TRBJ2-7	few	CATSQRDEQYF	TGTGCCACCAGCCAGCGGGACGAGCAGTACTTC
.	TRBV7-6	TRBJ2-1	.	CASSLGQSNEQFF	TGTGCCAGCAGCTTAGGACAGTCAAATGAGCAGTTCTTC
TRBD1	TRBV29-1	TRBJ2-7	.	CSVGDRGTPGQYF	TGCAGCGTGGGGGACAGGGGGACCCCGGGGCAGTACTTC
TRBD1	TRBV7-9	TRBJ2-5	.	CASSPGQGDSQETQYF	TGTGCCAGCAGCCCGGGACAGGGGGACTCACAAGAGACCCAGTACTTC
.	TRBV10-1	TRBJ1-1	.	CASSETANTEAFF	TGCGCCAGCAGTGAGACAGCCAACACTGAAGCTTTCTTT
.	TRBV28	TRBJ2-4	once	CASKGGGLSPRYGKNIQYF	TGTGCCAGCAAGGGAGGGGGGTTGTCGCCTCGGTATGGCAAAAACATTCAGTACTTC
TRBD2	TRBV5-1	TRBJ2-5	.	CASRPGTSGQETQYF	TGCGCCAGCAGACCCGGGACTAGCGGACAAGAGACCCAGTACTTC
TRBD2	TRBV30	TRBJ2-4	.	CAWKTSGMSAIQYF	TGTGCCTGGAAGACTAGCGGGATGTCTGCCATTCAGTACTTC
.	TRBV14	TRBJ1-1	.	CASSRGLNTEAFF	TGTGCCAGCAGCCGGGGCCTGAACACTGAAGCTTTCTTT
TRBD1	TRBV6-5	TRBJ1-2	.	CASSIRETTGDGYTF	TGTGCCAGCAGCATACGAGAAACTACAGGGGATGGCTACACCTTC
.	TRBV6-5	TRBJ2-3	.	CASSHHSGRTDTQYF	TGTGCCAGCAGCCACCACTCAGGGCGCACAGATACGCAGTATTTT
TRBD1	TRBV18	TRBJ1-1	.	CASSRSTGTGGSTEAFF	TGTGCCAGCTCACGATCCACCGGGACAGGGGGTAGCACTGAAGCTTTCTTT
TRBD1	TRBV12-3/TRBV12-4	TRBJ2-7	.	CASSRGQSSWYF	TGTGCCAGCAGCCGGGGACAGAGTAGTTGGTACTTC
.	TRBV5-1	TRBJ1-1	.	CASSTIPGQGEAFF	TGCGCCAGCAGCACTATCCCGGGCCAGGGTGAAGCTTTCTTT
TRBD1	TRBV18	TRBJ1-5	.	CASSPPTGGRGQPQHF	TGTGCCAGCTCACCACCTACAGGGGGCCGGGGCCAGCCCCAGCATTTT
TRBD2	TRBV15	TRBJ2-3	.	CATSRSGLAGLRVTDTQYF	TGTGCCACCAGCAGATCCGGACTAGCGGGACTCAGGGTCACAGATACGCAGTATTTT
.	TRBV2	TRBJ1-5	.	CASSENQGSQPQHF	TGTGCCAGCAGTGAAAATCAGGGGTCCCAGCCCCAGCATTTT
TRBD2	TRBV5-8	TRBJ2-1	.	CASSQGLEGYEQFF	TGTGCCAGCAGCCAGGGACTAGAGGGGTATGAGCAGTTCTTC
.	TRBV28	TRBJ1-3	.	CASSPQTVGNTIYF	TGTGCCAGCAGTCCCCAGACAGTGGGAAACACCATATATTTT
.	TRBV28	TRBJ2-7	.	CASRDSAESYEQYF	TGTGCCAGCAGGGACTCCGCGGAGAGCTACGAGCAGTACTTC
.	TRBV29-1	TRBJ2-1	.	CSVYQGPGHGKTNEQFF	TGCAGCGTGTACCAGGGGCCCGGTCACGGGAAAACCAATGAGCAGTTCTTC
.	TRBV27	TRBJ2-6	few	CASSFRSGANVLTF	TGTGCCAGCAGTTTCCGCTCTGGGGCCAACGTCCTGACTTTC